A selection of T cell receptor beta chains follows, all from one sample in a study of blood T cells in healthy people across ages. TCRdb called the 5' RACE reads again in MiXCR, with one record for every CDR3 protein. This table holds around 650,000 distinct CDR3 sequences, approximately 40% found once. Sequenced input: blood. Every receptor here comes from an elderly man in good health. Each CDR3 is given with its conserved first and last residue. The order of the fields is CDR3 length, clone size, V gene, J gene, D gene, CDR3 protein, CDR3 DNA. D genes are given only for firm matches. Size values are once, few and many counts, or a class for expanded clones, and some rows have none.

>16|few|TRBV7-2|TRBJ2-1|NA
CASSLLFGLTHNEQFF
TGTGCCAGCAGCTTACTTTTTGGATTAACTCACAATGAGCAGTTCTTC
>18|NA|TRBV7-3|TRBJ2-3|TRBD2
CASSLKPPTSGRSDTQYF
TGTGCCAGCAGCCTTAAACCCCCGACTAGCGGGAGGTCAGATACGCAGTATTTT
>15|many|TRBV7-2|TRBJ2-5|NA
CASSSTGWGQETQYF
TGTGCCAGCAGCTCGACAGGCTGGGGACAAGAGACCCAGTACTTC
>14|few|TRBV10-3|TRBJ1-2|NA
CAISDPNSNYGYTF
TGTGCCATCAGTGATCCGAACAGCAACTATGGCTACACCTTC
>14|NA|TRBV7-6|TRBJ2-7|TRBD1
CASSLEGQGAEQYF
TGTGCCAGCAGCTTAGAAGGACAGGGGGCCGAGCAGTACTTC
>16|once|TRBV9|TRBJ2-3|NA
CASSVPLAAGADTQYF
TGTGCCAGCAGCGTACCTCTAGCCGCCGGGGCAGATACGCAGTATTTT
>13|NA|TRBV18|TRBJ2-7|TRBD1
CVSARTGTYEQYF
TGTGTCAGCGCACGGACAGGGACCTACGAGCAGTACTTC
>11|NA|TRBV6-2/TRBV6-3|TRBJ1-2|TRBD1
CASSHRGGYTF
TGTGCCAGCAGTCACAGGGGCGGCTACACCTTC
>14|NA|TRBV7-2|TRBJ1-1|NA
CASSTGHPNTEAFF
TGTGCCAGCAGTACCGGACATCCGAACACTGAAGCTTTCTTT
>15|NA|TRBV27|TRBJ2-1|NA
CTSSSNEDYQETQFF
TGTACCAGCAGCTCGAACGAGGACTATCAAGAGACCCAGTTCTTC
>11|NA|TRBV28|TRBJ2-7|TRBD2
CASRGTNEQYF
TGTGCCAGCAGGGGGACTAACGAGCAGTACTTC
>11|few|TRBV14|TRBJ2-7|NA
CASDAGYEQYF
TGTGCCAGCGACGCGGGCTACGAGCAGTACTTC
>17|NA|TRBV20-1|TRBJ2-6|TRBD1
CSAGYTQGAWGANVLTF
TGCAGTGCGGGTTATACCCAGGGGGCGTGGGGGGCCAACGTCCTGACTTTC
>15|NA|TRBV4-3|TRBJ1-1|NA
CASSQDDYGRTEAFF
TGCGCCAGCAGCCAAGATGACTATGGGAGGACTGAAGCTTTCTTT
>15|few|TRBV4-3|TRBJ2-5|NA
CASSQTGTSSNEQYF
TGCGCCAGCAGCCAGACAGGGACTAGTTCTAATGAGCAGTACTTC
>18|many|TRBV20-1|TRBJ2-6|NA
CSARDRRRAPTGANVLTF
TGCAGTGCTAGAGATCGGCGCAGGGCGCCCACTGGGGCCAACGTCCTGACTTTC
>15|few|TRBV11-2|TRBJ2-7|TRBD1
CASSGRTGVIYEQYF
TGTGCCAGCAGCGGGAGGACAGGGGTTATTTACGAGCAGTACTTC
>16|NA|TRBV3-1|TRBJ1-2|TRBD1
CASSQVARQGSNGYTF
TGTGCCAGCAGCCAAGTAGCAAGACAGGGATCGAATGGCTACACCTTC
>17|many|TRBV2|TRBJ2-3|TRBD2
CASSSGTSGASTDTQYF
TGTGCCAGCAGTTCCGGGACTAGCGGCGCTAGCACAGATACGCAGTATTTT
>15|few|TRBV7-2|TRBJ2-1|TRBD1
CASSTARTGGNEQFF
TGTGCCAGCAGCACGGCACGGACAGGAGGTAATGAGCAGTTCTTC
>15|many|TRBV7-6|TRBJ2-3|TRBD2
CASREAGLSTDTQYF
TGTGCCAGCAGGGAAGCGGGACTGAGCACAGATACGCAGTATTTT
>15|NA|TRBV7-2|TRBJ2-4|NA
CASSLDGIAKNIQYF
TGTGCCAGCAGCTTAGATGGGATAGCCAAAAACATTCAGTACTTC
>17|many|TRBV5-1|TRBJ2-6|TRBD1
CASSSADRVSGANVLTF
TGCGCCAGCAGCTCCGCGGACAGGGTCTCTGGGGCCAACGTCCTGACTTTC
>14|NA|TRBV28|TRBJ1-4|TRBD1
CASISGRTGEKLFF
TGTGCCAGCATATCAGGGAGGACAGGAGAAAAACTGTTTTTT
>13|NA|TRBV27|TRBJ2-7|NA
CASRWTASYEQYF
TGTGCCAGCAGGTGGACAGCGTCCTACGAGCAGTACTTC
>14|NA|TRBV21-1|TRBJ2-1|NA
CASGTRDRYNELFF
TGTGCCAGCGGAACTAGGGACAGGTACAATGAGCTGTTCTTC
>16|NA|TRBV6-5|TRBJ2-7|TRBD2
CATRTSGNPYSYEQYF
TGTGCCACAAGGACTAGCGGGAATCCCTACTCCTACGAGCAGTACTTC
>17|NA|TRBV24-1|TRBJ2-3|TRBD2
CATSEPPGSGGADTQYF
TGTGCCACCAGTGAACCGCCCGGGAGCGGGGGGGCAGATACGCAGTATTTT
>15|NA|TRBV6-5|TRBJ2-7|TRBD1
CASRSGQGASYEQYF
TGTGCCAGCAGGTCGGGACAGGGGGCGAGCTACGAGCAGTACTTC
>15|NA|TRBV28|TRBJ1-1|NA
CASSSNLGVNTEAFF
TGTGCCAGCAGTTCGAATCTTGGGGTGAACACTGAAGCTTTCTTT
>14|NA|TRBV7-2|TRBJ2-5|NA
CASRARAGQETQYF
TGTGCCAGCCGTGCGAGGGCAGGCCAAGAGACCCAGTACTTC
>12|few|TRBV29-1|TRBJ2-7|TRBD1
CSAGGQAGEQYF
TGCAGCGCAGGGGGACAGGCCGGCGAGCAGTACTTC
>19|few|TRBV7-2|TRBJ2-1|TRBD2
CAIGGQPGFERGSYNEQFF
TGTGCCATCGGGGGCCAACCGGGTTTCGAGCGGGGGTCCTACAATGAGCAGTTCTTC
>17|NA|TRBV20-1|TRBJ1-1|NA
CSASPPGGVSMNTEAFF
TGCAGTGCTAGCCCCCCGGGGGGCGTCTCCATGAACACTGAAGCTTTCTTT
>15|few|TRBV12-5|TRBJ2-5|NA
CASGLYEVRQETQYF
TGTGCTAGTGGTTTATATGAGGTCCGACAAGAGACCCAGTACTTC
>13|NA|TRBV2|TRBJ2-7|NA
CASSEAQGYEQYF
TGTGCCAGCAGTGAGGCACAGGGCTACGAGCAGTACTTC
>13|few|TRBV13|TRBJ2-7|TRBD1
CASRDDRVGEQYF
TGTGCCAGCAGGGACGACAGGGTTGGCGAGCAGTACTTC
>16|few|TRBV12-3/TRBV12-4|TRBJ2-1|TRBD2
CASSFSLAGAPNEQFF
TGTGCCAGCAGTTTCTCGCTAGCGGGAGCTCCCAATGAGCAGTTCTTC
>14|NA|TRBV7-2|TRBJ2-7|NA
CASSMGAVAIEQYF
TGTGCCAGCAGCATGGGGGCGGTGGCGATTGAGCAGTACTTC
>12|NA|TRBV29-1|TRBJ2-5|TRBD2
CSVKTGGETQYF
TGCAGCGTGAAAACGGGGGGAGAGACCCAGTACTTC
>13|few|TRBV28|TRBJ2-3|NA
CASSADSRGTQYF
TGTGCCAGCAGTGCGGACAGCCGGGGTACGCAGTATTTT
>14|NA|TRBV4-2|TRBJ2-7|NA
CASSQEKQDYEQYF
TGTGCCAGCAGCCAAGAAAAACAGGACTACGAGCAGTACTTC
>9|NA|TRBV20-1|TRBJ2-7|NA
CSKEDEQYF
TGCAGTAAGGAGGACGAGCAGTACTTC
>14|few|TRBV7-2|TRBJ2-1|TRBD1
CASSLQGQNNEQFF
TGTGCCAGCAGCTTACAGGGACAGAACAATGAGCAGTTCTTC
>15|few|TRBV6-2/TRBV6-3|TRBJ2-7|NA
CASSQTGTMTYEQYF
TGTGCCAGCAGTCAAACCGGGACGATGACCTACGAGCAGTACTTC
>14|NA|TRBV19|TRBJ2-6|NA
CASSGNSGANVLTF
TGTGCCAGTTCAGGGAACTCTGGGGCCAACGTCCTGACTTTC
>15|NA|TRBV6-2/TRBV6-3|TRBJ2-1|TRBD2
CASSYQRGPYNEQFF
TGTGCCAGCAGTTACCAGCGGGGCCCCTACAATGAGCAGTTTTTC
>15|few|TRBV30|TRBJ1-1|NA
CAWSVRGETGTEAFF
TGTGCCTGGAGTGTACGGGGCGAAACCGGGACTGAAGCTTTCTTT
>17|few|TRBV4-2|TRBJ2-1|TRBD2
CASSRTSGGSSYNEQFF
TGTGCCAGCAGCAGGACTAGCGGGGGGAGCTCCTACAATGAGCAGTTCTTC
>17|few|TRBV6-2/TRBV6-3|TRBJ1-5|TRBD1
CASRQTGTGGDYQPQHF
TGTGCCAGCAGGCAGACCGGGACAGGGGGCGATTATCAGCCCCAGCATTTT
>13|NA|TRBV28|TRBJ1-1|NA
CASSPWIGTEAFF
TGTGCCAGCAGTCCCTGGATCGGGACTGAAGCTTTCTTT
>15|few|TRBV6-6|TRBJ2-7|TRBD2
CASSYELAASYEQYF
TGTGCCAGCAGTTACGAGCTAGCGGCCTCCTACGAGCAGTACTTC
>16|NA|TRBV19|TRBJ2-1|TRBD1
CASSPIGTGTYNEQFF
TGTGCCAGTAGCCCCATCGGGACAGGGACCTACAATGAGCAGTTCTTC
>16|NA|TRBV4-1|TRBJ1-2|NA
CASSQATGAPNYGYTF
TGCGCCAGCAGCCAAGCCACGGGGGCACCTAACTATGGCTACACCTTC
>13|once|TRBV2|TRBJ2-7|NA
CASSDEGKNEQYF
TGTGCCAGCAGTGATGAGGGTAAGAACGAGCAGTACTTC